The 29 T cell receptor beta chains in this list originate from one sample, sequenced in a study of OX40 agonist ivuxolimab in advanced cancers. Method: immunoSEQ multiplex PCR; TCRdb's copy keeps in-frame clones and lacks some. This table has 40,000 or so clones, roughly 86% appearing once. The source was CD4+ or CD8+ T cells sorted from blood, collected in a trial of the OX40 agonist ivuxolimab. The source of these receptors is an adult with an advanced solid tumor such as melanoma, head and neck, liver or kidney cancer.

This chain uses TRBV5-1 with TRBJ2-1; 9 bases agree with TRBD2. Germline V gene sequence: CDR1 SGHRS, CDR2 YFSETQ. The length of the CDR3 is 20 residues. With 0 bases clipped from V and 0 bases from J, the junction kept 13 bases outside the gene matches. The CDR3 spells CASSLVALTSGSSSYNEQFF. CDR3 in DNA: TGCGCCAGCAGCTTGGTCGCGTTGACTAGCGGTTCGAGCTCCTACAATGAGCAGTTCTTC.

The chain has TRBV19 and TRBJ1-5; possibly TRBD1 for D (5 bases). Germline V gives CDR1 LNHDA, CDR2 SQIVND (reference sequence). Trimming stripped 5 bases from V and 3 bases from J, with 11 bases between. The CDR3 is made up of 14 amino acids. In DNA form, the CDR3 reads TGTGCCAGTAGTCATCAGGGCCTCAATCAGCCCCAGCATTTT. This gives the protein CASSHQGLNQPQHF.

This chain links TRBV30 with TRBJ2-5; tentatively, D is TRBD1 or TRBD2 (5 bases each). The CDR3 is 14 amino acids. The V end lost 2 bases, the J end lost 4 bases, and 14 bases lay between the germline ends. The V gene's germline CDR1 is GTSNPN and CDR2 SVGIG (reference sequence). The CDR3 DNA sequence: TGTGCCTGGAGTCGGGACGACGCGGGAGAGACCCAGTACTTC. Translation gives CAWSRDDAGETQYF.

This chain connects TRBV18 to TRBJ1-1; perhaps TRBD1 as D (5 bases). The V end lost 5 bases, the J end lost 8 bases, and 15 bases lay between the germline ends. Germline-derived CDR1 and CDR2 are KGHSH and LQKENI. This CDR3 has 13 amino acids. The CDR3 sequence: CASSSRDPDEAFF. The CDR3 coding sequence is TGTGCCAGCTCATCCAGGGACCCTGACGAAGCTTTCTTT.

The rearrangement uses TRBV2 and TRBJ1-2, with TRBD1 as a possible D gene (6 bases). The CDR3 contains 14 residues. V dropped 7 bases and J dropped 3 bases, with 15 bases sitting between them. The V gene's germline CDR1 is SNHLY and CDR2 FYNNEI. The CDR3 DNA sequence: TGTGCCAGCATTGGAACAGGGATGGACTATGGCTACACCTTC. Residues: CASIGTGMDYGYTF. Filled out from reference TRBV2 and TRBJ1-2, the complete variable domain reads EPEVTQTPSHQVTQMGQEVILRCVPISNHLYFYWYRQILGQKVEFLVSFYNNEISEKSEIFDDQFSVERPDGSNFTLKIRSTKLEDSAMYFCASIGTGMDYGYTFGSGTRLTVV.

The V call is TRBV11-1, the J call TRBJ2-1; 8 nucleotides line up with TRBD2. Germline CDR1 and CDR2: SGHAT and FQDESV (reference sequence). The CDR3 has 14 amino acids. Trimming took 4 bases from V and 10 from J; bases not matched to a gene: 9. CDR3 residues: CASSYRSRLAEQFF. The CDR3 coding sequence is TGTGCCAGCAGCTACCGGAGCCGACTAGCGGAGCAGTTCTTC.

The chain links TRBV4-1 to TRBJ2-7; D not resolved. This CDR3 is 13 amino acids long. V was cut by 3 bases and J by 1 base, with 7 bases left in between. The germline V gene encodes CDR1 MGHRA and CDR2 YSYEKL. The chain's CDR3 is CASSHHSSYEQYF. The CDR3 nucleotides read TGCGCCAGCAGCCACCACAGTTCCTACGAGCAGTACTTC.

The chain links TRBV20-1 to TRBJ2-1, with D perhaps matching TRBD2 (6 bases). Germline-derived CDR1 and CDR2 are DFQATT and SNEGSKA (reference sequence). V dropped 4 bases and J dropped 10 bases, with 11 bases sitting between them. This CDR3 contains 11 residues. The CDR3 is CSAIASVEQFF. CDR3 sequence (DNA): TGCAGTGCTATAGCTAGCGTGGAGCAGTTCTTC.

V gene TRBV6-1 combines with J gene TRBJ2-1; D is perhaps TRBD2 (5 bases). This CDR3 has 15 amino acids. Germline CDR1 and CDR2: MNHNS and SASEGT. V was pared by 4 bases and J by 0 bases, with 10 bases between. The CDR3 nucleotides are TGTGCCAGCAGTGTAGAGGGAAGCTCCTACAATGAGCAGTTCTTC. Its protein product is CASSVEGSSYNEQFF.

J is TRBJ1-2 and V is TRBV5-4; D not resolved. Between the trimmed V and J ends, which lost 3 bases and 2 bases, there was a span of 17 bases. This CDR3 has 16 amino acids. Germline CDR1 is SGHNT and CDR2 is YYREEE (reference sequence). This CDR3 is CASSSLWDSSNYGYTF. The CDR3 bases are TGTGCCAGCAGCTCCCTTTGGGATTCGAGCAACTATGGCTACACCTTC.

The V gene is TRBV27, the J gene TRBJ2-2; perhaps TRBD1 as D (6 bases). Germline V lookup: CDR1 MNHEY, CDR2 SMNVEV (reference sequence). CDR3 length equals 13 residues. The V end was cut by 3 bases, the J end by 7 bases, with 9 bases between. For the CDR3, the DNA is TGTGCCAGCAGTTTTACACAGGGCGGGGAGCTGTTTTTT. This sequence encodes CASSFTQGGELFF.

This CDR3 reads CASSRKGKGYEQYF. CDR3 nucleotides: TGTGCCAGCAGCCGGAAGGGTAAGGGGTACGAGCAGTACTTC. The chain is built from TRBV14 and TRBJ2-7; the D gene is possibly TRBD1 (5 bases). The V gene's germline CDR1 is SGHDN and CDR2 FVKESK. V was cut by 4 bases and J by 4 bases, with 14 bases left in between. The CDR3 covers 14 residues. The whole variable domain, remainder taken from reference TRBV14 and TRBJ2-7, is EAGVTQFPSHSVIEKGQTVTLRCDPISGHDNLYWYRRVMGKEIKFLLHFVKESKQDESGMPNNRFLAERTGGTYSTLKVQPAELEDSGVYFCASSRKGKGYEQYFGPGTRLTVT.

This sequence joins TRBV28 and TRBJ2-1; tentative D call: TRBD2 (6 bases). Trimming shortened V by 7 bases and J by 4 bases, and 20 bases separated the two germline ends. This CDR3 has 16 amino acids. Germline loops: CDR1 MDHEN, CDR2 SYDVKM. The CDR3 coding sequence is TGTGCCAGCACCCTCGGCGGAGTAGCGGCATACAATGAGCAGTTCTTC. As protein: CASTLGGVAAYNEQFF.

This chain joins TRBV7-9 and TRBJ2-7; D gene uncertain. The germline V and J ends were trimmed by 5 bases and 5 bases, with 4 bases remaining between them. Germline CDR1 reads SEHNR; CDR2 reads FQNEAQ (reference sequence). CDR3 length: 10 amino acids. CDR3 sequence: CASSPHEQYF. The DNA of the CDR3 is TGTGCCAGCAGCCCACACGAGCAGTACTTC.

The rearrangement joins TRBV7-3 to TRBJ1-2; 7 bases map to TRBD1. This CDR3 is 13 amino acids long. With V trimmed by 5 bases and J by 4 bases, 4 bases remained unmatched. Germline CDR1 reads SGHTA; CDR2 reads FQGTGA. The DNA for the CDR3 is TGTGCCAGCAGCCCGGGACAGTCCTATGGCTACACCTTC. Its translation: CASSPGQSYGYTF.

The chain carries TRBV15 and TRBJ1-1; D is unresolved. From germline, CDR1 is LNHNV and CDR2 YYDKDF (reference sequence). This CDR3 has 15 residues. V was pared by 5 bases and J by 1 base, with 14 bases between. For the CDR3, the DNA is TGTGCCACCAGCCGCCTGGACCTGGGGAACACTGAAGCTTTCTTT. It specifies CATSRLDLGNTEAFF.

V and J are TRBV28 and TRBJ1-4; D is uncertain. Germline V gene sequence: CDR1 MDHEN, CDR2 SYDVKM. This CDR3 comprises 16 residues. Between the trimmed V and J ends, which lost 6 bases and 0 bases, there was a span of 14 bases. CDR3 loop: CASRETLVATNEKLFF. The CDR3 DNA sequence: TGTGCCAGCAGGGAGACTTTAGTTGCAACTAATGAAAAACTGTTTTTT.

In its sample, this clone was seen a few times. This sequence joins TRBV11-2 and TRBJ2-2, with 8 bases identical to TRBD1. The germline CDR1 and CDR2 sequences are SGHAT and FQNNGV. The CDR3 covers 14 residues. The junction had 1 base not matched to a gene; V was cut back by 3 bases and J by 4 bases. CDR3 region: CASSFTGGTGELFF. Here the CDR3 DNA reads TGTGCCAGCAGCTTCACAGGGGGCACCGGGGAGCTGTTTTTT.

The chain joins TRBV4-3 to TRBJ2-3, with TRBD2 as a possible D gene (7 bases). Germline CDR1 and CDR2: LGHNA and YSLEER. V was clipped by 4 bases and J by 2 bases, with 19 bases between them. The CDR3 is 17 amino acids. CDR3 region: CASSREGGGGSTDTQYF. The CDR3 bases are TGCGCCAGCAGCCGTGAGGGAGGGGGAGGTTCCACAGATACGCAGTATTTT.

The chain links TRBV21-1 to TRBJ1-5; the table's D call TRBD1 went unverified against the DNA. TRBV21-1 is shown as a pseudogene. This CDR3 spans 17 amino acids. The chain's CDR3 is CASSKGGTANSNQPQHF. The CDR3 bases are TGTGCCAGCAGCAAAGGCGGGACAGCAAATAGCAATCAGCCCCAGCATTTT.

The chain couples TRBV7-9 to TRBJ2-7; a weak D match, TRBD1 (5 bases). The V end lost 2 bases, the J end lost 5 bases, and 13 bases lay between the germline ends. CDR1 is SEHNR and CDR2 is FQNEAQ in the germline V gene (reference sequence). The CDR3 length is 14 residues. The CDR3 loop is CASSLYLRVNEQYF. DNA for the CDR3: TGTGCCAGCAGCTTATACCTCAGGGTAAACGAGCAGTACTTC.

This clone was observed a single time. J is TRBJ1-4 and V is TRBV5-1; 8 bases align to TRBD1. The germline CDR1 and CDR2 sequences are SGHRS and YFSETQ. There are 14 residues in the CDR3. Losses at the gene ends were 2 bases for V and 7 bases for J; bases not matched to a gene: 4. CDR3 nucleotides: TGCGCCAGCAGCTTTCAGGGGGCTAGTGAAAAACTGTTTTTT. It is translated as CASSFQGASEKLFF. Supplemented by reference TRBV5-1 and TRBJ1-4, the full variable domain reads KAGVTQTPRYLIKTRGQQVTLSCSPISGHRSVSWYQQTPGQGLQFLFEYFSETQRNKGNFPGRFSGRQFSNSRSEMNVSTLELGDSALYLCASSFQGASEKLFFGSGTQLSVL.

V usage is TRBV2 and J usage is TRBJ1-1; D ambiguous. The V end lost 8 bases, the J end lost 1 base, and 11 bases lay between the germline ends. This CDR3 region has 13 residues. CDR1 and CDR2 from the germline V gene are SNHLY and FYNNEI. The CDR3 protein is CASLVTGNTEAFF. In DNA, the CDR3 is TGTGCCAGCTTAGTAACGGGGAACACTGAAGCTTTCTTT.

This chain uses TRBV10-3 with TRBJ2-3; no clear D gene. The CDR3 is 16 amino acids. CDR1 is ENHRY, CDR2 SYGVKD, per germline. V was shortened by 6 bases and J by 0 bases, with 16 bases between the two germline ends. The CDR3 region is CAISLNLDQSTDTQYF. The CDR3 nucleotides read TGTGCCATCAGCCTTAATCTGGACCAAAGCACAGATACGCAGTATTTT.

This sequence joins TRBV5-8 and TRBJ1-6; a weak D match, TRBD1 (5 bases). Germline loops: CDR1 SGHTS, CDR2 YDEGEE. V was clipped by 4 bases and J by 5 bases, with 16 bases between them. CDR3 length equals 16 residues. Here the CDR3 reads CASSREPGRDNSPLHF. The CDR3 bases are TGTGCCAGCAGCCGGGAACCGGGACGGGATAATTCACCCCTCCACTTT. The whole variable domain, remainder taken from reference TRBV5-8 and TRBJ1-6, is EAGVTQSPTHLIKTRGQQATLRCSPISGHTSVYWYQQALGLGLQFLLWYDEGEERNRGNFPPRFSGRQFPNYSSELNVNALELEDSALYLCASSREPGRDNSPLHFGNGTRLTVT.

The chain links TRBV10-2 to TRBJ2-7; TRBD2 agrees at 9 bases. CDR1 WSHSY and CDR2 SAAADI come from the germline V gene. The CDR3 loop spans 15 amino acids. V gave up 7 bases and J gave up 4 bases; unmatched junction bases: 11. The CDR3 region is CASMSPGTSSYEQYF. The CDR3 nucleotides read TGCGCCAGCATGTCCCCCGGGACTAGCTCGTACGAGCAGTACTTC.

V and J are TRBV19 and TRBJ2-1, with 8 bases lining up with TRBD2. The germline V gene has CDR1 LNHDA and CDR2 SQIVND (reference sequence). The junction had 14 bases not matched to a gene; V was cut back by 1 base and J by 6 bases. The CDR3 spans 18 residues. The CDR3 coding sequence is TGTGCCAGTAGTATAGGGGCCTATGCTTCAGCGGGGGCCAATGAGCAGTTCTTC. Translation: CASSIGAYASAGANEQFF.

The J gene is TRBJ2-7, the V gene TRBV7-8; perhaps D is TRBD1 or TRBD2 (5 bases each). CDR3 length: 13 amino acids. Trimming took off 5 bases at V and 7 bases at J, with 15 bases between the two ends. Germline V CDR1 and CDR2: SGHVS, FQNEAQ. CDR3 in amino acids: CASSGSEGREQYF. In DNA, the CDR3 is TGTGCCAGCAGCGGTAGTGAGGGGCGGGAGCAGTACTTC.

This chain links TRBV29-1 with TRBJ1-1; no definite D call. This CDR3 comprises 15 residues. Germline V lookup: CDR1 SQVTM, CDR2 ANQGSEA. V lost 7 bases, J lost 0 bases, and 18 bases lay in between. CDR3 region: CSAGSLRYMNTEAFF. The CDR3 DNA reads as TGCAGCGCCGGATCGTTGCGGTATATGAACACTGAAGCTTTCTTT. Full variable domain (outside the CDR3, taken from reference TRBV29-1 and TRBJ1-1): SAVISQKPSRDICQRGTSLTIQCQVDSQVTMMFWYRQQPGQSLTLIATANQGSEATYESGFVIDKFPISRPNLTFSTLTVSNMSPEDSSIYLCSAGSLRYMNTEAFFGQGTRLTVV.